The clone carrying this TCR beta chain was observed at least ten times. The sample originates from a study of human T cells and chemical hapten exposure. Background on the study: Diphenylcyclopropenone was applied weekly to patients' scalps across the approximately 25-week study. Patients having alopecia areata, totalis or universalis were mostly female.

Documented time point: patch test 2, 6 weeks after DPC sensitization. As to treatment: therapeutic diphenylcyclopropenone sensitization with weekly scalp DPC. In TCRdb, the RACE reads were re-called with MiXCR into one record per CDR3 protein. Of tens of thousands of distinct CDR3 sequences in the sample, 10% were seen once. Sequenced here: whole blood, sampled in connection with sensitization to the hapten diphenylcyclopropenone (DPC). This TCR derives from a woman in her fifties or sixties with alopecia areata. Some clones in this sample may be carry-over from other donors' samples.

This CDR3 reads CASSSWGYTEAFF. The CDR3 DNA is TGTGCCAGCAGCTCCTGGGGATACACTGAAGCTTTCTTT. V and J are TRBV11-3 and TRBJ1-1; no clear D. The CDR3 is 13 residues long. CDR1 SGHNT and CDR2 YENEEA come from the germline V gene. Trimming took off 4 bases at V and 3 bases at J, with 9 bases between the two ends.